This T cell receptor (beta chain) comes out of a study of T cell repertoires in cytomegalovirus infection. For the study at large: Evidence of both CMV infection and a matching HLA type came from public TCR beta signatures. Study results and limitations: Cumulative public TCR beta family frequency identified CMV carriers with the relevant HLA. In two of eight donors, the top clonotype was HLA-C-restricted CMV-specific.

About this clonotype itself: Its antigen is not known.

TCRdb passed the reads through MiXCR, listing each CDR3 protein once. The sample shows 500,000 to 600,000 distinct CDR3 sequences, approximately 16% of them seen only once. Germline-derived CDR1 and CDR2 are MGHRA and YSYEKL. The CDR3 sequence is 17 residues long. V lost 0 bases, J lost 4 bases, and 7 bases stayed unmatched. V gene TRBV4-1 combines with J gene TRBJ2-2; TRBD2 agrees at 8 bases. The receptor's source is a human donor in good health (CMV status not recorded). Some clones in this sample may be carry-over from other donors' samples. Sequenced: CD8+ T cells from PBMCs. The CDR3 DNA follows: TGCGCCAGCAGCCAAGATAGCGGGATAAGGAGCACCGGGGAGCTGTTTTTT. Encoded protein: CASSQDSGIRSTGELFF.